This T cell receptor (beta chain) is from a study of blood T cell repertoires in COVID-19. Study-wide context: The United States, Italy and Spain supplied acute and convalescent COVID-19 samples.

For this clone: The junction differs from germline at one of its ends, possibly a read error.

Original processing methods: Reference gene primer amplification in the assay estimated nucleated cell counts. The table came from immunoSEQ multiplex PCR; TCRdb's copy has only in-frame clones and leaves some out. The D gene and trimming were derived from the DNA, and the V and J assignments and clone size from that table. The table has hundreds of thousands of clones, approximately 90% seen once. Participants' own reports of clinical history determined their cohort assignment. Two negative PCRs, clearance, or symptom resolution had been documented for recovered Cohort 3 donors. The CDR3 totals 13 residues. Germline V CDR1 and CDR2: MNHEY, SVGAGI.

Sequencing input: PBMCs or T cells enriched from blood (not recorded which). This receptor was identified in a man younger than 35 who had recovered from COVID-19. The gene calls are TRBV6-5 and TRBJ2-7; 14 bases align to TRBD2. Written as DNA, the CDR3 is TGTGCCAGCAGGCGACTAGCGGGAGGGCTAAGGCACTTC. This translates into CASRRLAGGLRHF.